The 14 T cell receptor beta chains presented below share a single source sample, sequenced in a study of cytomegalovirus exposure and HLA in healthy donors. Measured with immunoSEQ multiplex PCR; TCRdb has only the in-frame clones, and not every one. The sample records more than 90,000 clones, approximately 88% being singletons. What was sequenced was PBMCs. These receptors all stem from a man younger than 35 in good health and CMV-seronegative.

The V and J genes are TRBV4-1 and TRBJ2-2; a weak D match, TRBD2 (6 bases). CDR3 size: 15 residues. V shed 3 bases and J shed 4 bases, with 12 bases lying between them. From germline, CDR1 is MGHRA and CDR2 YSYEKL. The CDR3 reads CASSQREGGTGELFF. The CDR3, as DNA: TGCGCCAGCAGCCAGCGGGAAGGAGGCACCGGGGAGCTGTTTTTT.

The CDR3 DNA reads as TGTGCCAGCAGCTTAGTCGAGTATGGAGGGGAGCAGTACTTC. This sequence encodes CASSLVEYGGEQYF. The chain couples TRBV11-1 to TRBJ2-7; perhaps TRBD2 as D (6 bases). CDR3 length equals 14 residues. Trimming pared 1 base from V and 7 bases from J, leaving 14 bases between. The germline V gene has CDR1 SGHAT and CDR2 FQDESV (reference sequence).

J is TRBJ2-1 and V is TRBV6-1, with 8 bases aligning to TRBD2. Germline V gene data show CDR1 as MNHNS and CDR2 as SASEGT. The V segment lost 8 bases and the J segment 3 bases; nucleotides outside the gene matches: 9. The CDR3 extends over 15 amino acids. In DNA form, the CDR3 reads TGTGCCAGCGTCAGCGGGAGACATGTCTACAATGAGCAGTTCTTC. It specifies CASVSGRHVYNEQFF.

J is TRBJ2-4 and V is TRBV6-5, with D perhaps TRBD1 (5 bases). The V and J ends lost 6 bases and 1 base respectively, with 13 bases between them. CDR1 is MNHEY and CDR2 is SVGAGI in the germline V gene. The CDR3 has 15 amino acids. The CDR3 protein is CASSRSDMAKNIQYF. DNA for the CDR3: TGTGCCAGCAGCCGATCGGACATGGCCAAAAACATTCAGTACTTC.

The rearrangement links TRBV6-1 to TRBJ2-3; perhaps TRBD1 as D (5 bases). The germline CDR1 and CDR2 sequences are MNHNS and SASEGT. Trimming took off 6 bases at V and 6 bases at J, with 16 bases between the two ends. The CDR3 is 14 amino acids. CDR3 loop: CASRSAGPSDTQYF. CDR3 coding DNA: TGTGCCAGCAGGTCCGCAGGGCCGAGTGATACGCAGTATTTT.

The chain is built from TRBV11-2 and TRBJ1-1; D ambiguous. Looked up from germline, CDR1 is SGHAT and CDR2 is FQNNGV. This CDR3 comprises 13 residues. Between the trimmed V and J ends, which lost 3 bases and 5 bases, there was a span of 10 bases. CDR3 sequence: CASSLQVRTEAFF. In nucleotides, the CDR3 is TGTGCCAGCAGCTTGCAGGTTCGGACTGAAGCTTTCTTT.

The V and J genes are TRBV30 and TRBJ2-6; TRBD1 matches at 8 bases. Germline V gene lookup returns CDR1 GTSNPN and CDR2 SVGIG (reference sequence). The CDR3 totals 20 residues. V lost 0 bases, J lost 2 bases, and 15 bases stayed unmatched. The CDR3: CAWSVRVGQGALPGANVLTF. CDR3 in DNA: TGTGCCTGGAGTGTACGCGTAGGTCAGGGGGCCCTCCCTGGGGCCAACGTCCTGACTTTC.

The genes are TRBV28 and TRBJ2-1; 11 nucleotides match TRBD2. Germline CDR1 reads MDHEN; CDR2 reads SYDVKM. Trimming removed 4 bases from V and 8 bases from J; junction bases left unmatched: 10. This CDR3 contains 16 residues. As DNA, the CDR3 is TGTGCCAGCAGTTCAGCACCCGGGACTAGCGGTTATGAGCAGTTCTTC. Encoded protein: CASSSAPGTSGYEQFF.

This rearrangement joins TRBV6-5 to TRBJ1-1; 11 bases fit TRBD1. The CDR3 extends over 15 amino acids. V gave up 5 bases and J gave up 4 bases; unmatched junction bases: 6. The germline V gene encodes CDR1 MNHEY and CDR2 SVGAGI. The CDR3 region is CASSQDRGQGTEAFF. The CDR3, as DNA: TGTGCCAGCAGTCAGGACAGGGGGCAAGGCACTGAAGCTTTCTTT.

The chain carries TRBV7-8 and TRBJ1-2; D not certain. Germline V lookup: CDR1 SGHVS, CDR2 FQNEAQ. V was pared by 2 bases and J by 2 bases, with 6 bases between. CDR3 size: 13 residues. CDR3 loop: CASSLYTNYGYTF. The CDR3 DNA sequence: TGTGCCAGCAGCTTATACACCAACTATGGCTACACCTTC.

This clone showed up just once. The chain has TRBV5-1 and TRBJ2-1, with 7 bases identical to TRBD2. Looked up from germline, CDR1 is SGHRS and CDR2 is YFSETQ. V shed 3 bases and J 0 bases; nucleotides not matched to a gene: 3. The CDR3 sequence is 15 residues long. This chain's CDR3 is CASSWSGDSYNEQFF. The CDR3 nucleotides are TGCGCCAGCAGCTGGAGCGGGGACTCCTACAATGAGCAGTTCTTC.

The chain has TRBV19 and TRBJ1-5; tentatively, D is TRBD1 (6 bases). CDR3 size: 14 residues. Germline V gives CDR1 LNHDA, CDR2 SQIVND (reference sequence). The germline V and J ends were trimmed by 8 bases and 0 bases, with 11 bases remaining between them. The CDR3 DNA reads TGTGCCAGTGGGACACAAGATAGCAATCAGCCCCAGCATTTT. Protein sequence: CASGTQDSNQPQHF.

V usage is TRBV28 and J usage is TRBJ1-6; 8 bases are a match to TRBD1. J lost 9 bases, V lost 4 bases, and 8 bases had no gene match. The CDR3 sequence is 15 residues long. Germline lookup yields CDR1 MDHEN and CDR2 SYDVKM. The CDR3 is CASSSPITGGSPLHF. CDR3 DNA sequence: TGTGCCAGCAGTTCCCCTATCACAGGGGGTTCACCCCTCCACTTT.

This sequence joins TRBV6-1 and TRBJ2-1, with 11 bases fitting TRBD1. CDR1 MNHNS and CDR2 SASEGT come from the germline V gene. The CDR3 covers 15 residues. J lost 9 bases, V lost 5 bases, and 9 bases had no gene match. The CDR3 DNA follows: TGTGCCAGCAGTCCGAGGGACAGGGGGGTCAGTGAGCAGTTCTTC. Translating gives CASSPRDRGVSEQFF.